The clone carrying this TCR beta chain was observed at least ten times. Antigen unknown. Unique molecular identifiers featured in how the TCRbeta library was prepared. TCRdb re-called the PCR reads through MiXCR, storing one row per CDR3 protein. The table shows more than 400,000 distinct CDR3 sequences, with 43% occurring only once. This specimen belongs to a study of T-cell reconstitution after alpha-beta-depleted transplantation in children. This CDR3 region has 13 residues. Germline CDR1 reads SGHTA; CDR2 reads FQGNSA. V was clipped by 1 base and J by 9 bases, with 10 bases between them. Whole-study results and caveats: Surviving recipient T cells and thymic progenitors accounted for the high day-60 TCRbeta diversity observed in some patients. It was reported that alpha-beta T cells came from several hundred expanded graft clones (about two months after transplant). It was newly produced T cells that mostly accounted for T-cell counts and diversity one year after transplant.

Sequenced here: PBMCs, sampled before TCRalphabeta/CD19-depleted stem cell transplant. The rearrangement links TRBV7-2 to TRBJ2-1; no clear D. The sequence was obtained from a girl aged 2 to 9 with aplastic anemia, due to receive a stem cell transplant. The CDR3 nucleotides read TGTGCCAGCAGCTTAGGGGCAAAGGCTGAGCAGTTCTTC. Protein: CASSLGAKAEQFF.